What follows are 11 T cell receptor beta chains derived from one specimen sequenced in a study of OX40 agonist ivuxolimab in advanced cancers. Method: immunoSEQ multiplex PCR; TCRdb's copy keeps in-frame clones and lacks some. The sample lists about 83,000 clones; roughly 84% were seen once. The source was CD4+ or CD8+ T cells sorted from blood, collected in a trial of the OX40 agonist ivuxolimab. Receptors originate from an adult with an advanced solid tumor such as melanoma, head and neck, liver or kidney cancer.

This rearrangement joins TRBV6-6 to TRBJ1-2; 7 positions agree with TRBD1. V lost 0 bases, J lost 3 bases, and 4 bases stayed unmatched. This CDR3 has 15 residues. Germline V lookup: CDR1 MNHNY, CDR2 SVGAGI (reference sequence). Here the CDR3 reads CASSYSYRGYYGYTF. The CDR3, as DNA: TGTGCCAGCAGTTACTCTTACAGGGGATACTATGGCTACACCTTC.

This clone is a singleton in its sample. CDR3 coding DNA: TGCAGCGTTGGGGGGGACGGGAATGAAAAACTGTTTTTT. Translating gives CSVGGDGNEKLFF. The chain has TRBV29-1 and TRBJ1-4; possible D gene TRBD1, 5 bases. The V end was cut by 4 bases, the J end by 5 bases, with 11 bases between. Germline V gene data show CDR1 as SQVTM and CDR2 as ANQGSEA. This CDR3 is 13 amino acids long.

The rearrangement uses TRBV10-1 and TRBJ1-1, with D hard to call. Deletions cut 3 bases from V and 1 base from J, with 6 bases between. CDR3 length: 13 residues. Germline lookup yields CDR1 WNHNN and CDR2 SYGVQD (reference sequence). The CDR3 bases are TGCGCCAGCAGTGATGAGAAGAACACTGAAGCTTTCTTT. This sequence encodes CASSDEKNTEAFF.

The chain joins TRBV7-2 to TRBJ1-5; 9 positions agree with TRBD1. The CDR3 covers 17 residues. Germline V gene data show CDR1 as SGHTA and CDR2 as FQGNSA. The V segment lost 2 bases and the J segment 4 bases; nucleotides outside the gene matches: 9. This CDR3 reads CASSLRAGQGANQPQHF. CDR3 nucleotide sequence: TGTGCCAGCAGCTTAAGGGCGGGACAGGGAGCAAATCAGCCCCAGCATTTT.

The CDR3 loop is CASSSPGQGDYGYTF. In DNA, the CDR3 is TGTGCCAGCAGCTCACCCGGACAGGGGGACTATGGCTACACCTTC. V gene TRBV7-2 combines with J gene TRBJ1-2; 10 bases are shared with TRBD1. After removal of 4 bases from V and 3 bases from J, the junction contained 5 bases not matched to a gene. Germline V lookup: CDR1 SGHTA, CDR2 FQGNSA. The CDR3 has 15 residues.

The chain couples TRBV6-5 to TRBJ2-3; D ambiguous. Germline CDR1 reads MNHEY; CDR2 reads SVGAGI. V was cut by 5 bases and J by 3 bases, with 6 bases left in between. This CDR3 is built from 12 residues. The CDR3 region has the DNA TGTGCCAGCAGTCTACATACAGATACGCAGTATTTT. Translating gives CASSLHTDTQYF.

This chain links TRBV7-9 with TRBJ1-2, with 10 bases aligning to TRBD1. Trimming cost V 3 bases and J 3 bases; bases outside gene matches: 4. Germline CDR1 reads SEHNR; CDR2 reads FQNEAQ (reference sequence). The CDR3 extends over 15 amino acids. Written as DNA, the CDR3 is TGTGCCAGCAGCTTGACAGGGGGCCCCCACTATGGCTACACCTTC. It is translated as CASSLTGGPHYGYTF.

The V gene is TRBV4-2, the J gene TRBJ2-7; D tentatively fits TRBD1 or TRBD2 (6 bases each). This CDR3 is built from 17 residues. Germline V lookup: CDR1 LGHNA, CDR2 YNFKEQ. V gave up 3 bases and J gave up 0 bases, with 18 bases separating them. The CDR3 loop is CASSHISVGGDSYEQYF. Written as DNA, the CDR3 is TGTGCCAGCAGCCATATCTCGGTGGGGGGCGACTCCTACGAGCAGTACTTC.

The chain links TRBV6-5 to TRBJ2-7; 7 bases are shared with TRBD1. After removal of 0 bases from V and 3 bases from J, the junction contained 5 bases not matched to a gene. The CDR3 contains 15 residues. CDR1 MNHEY and CDR2 SVGAGI come from the germline V gene. CDR3 loop: CASSYSRQGGYEQYF. The CDR3 DNA sequence: TGTGCCAGCAGTTACTCGAGACAGGGTGGCTACGAGCAGTACTTC.

The chain employs TRBV7-9 and TRBJ2-7; TRBD1 is a possible D gene (5 bases). Trimming shortened V by 10 bases and J by 2 bases, and 15 bases separated the two germline ends. CDR1 and CDR2 from the germline V gene are SEHNR and FQNEAQ (reference sequence). The CDR3 runs 13 residues. The CDR3, as DNA: TGTGCCACCCAGGACGACAGAACCTACGAGCAGTACTTC. Its protein is CATQDDRTYEQYF.

This rearrangement joins TRBV2 to TRBJ1-6; D perhaps matches TRBD1 (5 bases). The CDR3 extends over 14 amino acids. Trimming removed 5 bases from V and 7 bases from J, with 12 bases in between. CDR1 and CDR2 (germline): SNHLY, FYNNEI. The CDR3 bases are TGTGCCAGCAGTCGAGGGGAGCGGAATTCACCCCTCCACTTT. Translated, it gives CASSRGERNSPLHF.